Below, one T cell receptor (beta chain) is given with its context. Its cognate antigen is unknown. TCRdb itself ran the RT-PCR reads through MiXCR, one entry per CDR3 protein. The sample has approximately 290,000 distinct CDR3 sequences; approximately 23% are singletons. The entry originates in a study of response to subunit inactivated influenza vaccine. Regarding the study as a whole: Each seasonal influenza vaccination, the authors suggested, recruits few new T cells.

CDR1 and CDR2 (germline): DFQATT, SNEGSKA (reference sequence). The CDR3 is made up of 16 amino acids. The junction had 11 bases not matched to a gene; V was cut back by 1 base and J by 8 bases. The starting material was PBMCs from blood, obtained about 20 months after vaccination. The chain recombines TRBV20-1 with TRBJ2-1, with TRBD2 matching over 10 bases. This TCR was sampled from a man between 50 and 70 years old who received an inactivated influenza vaccine. CDR3 amino acids: CSARVQGASGRYEQFF. In DNA, the CDR3 is TGCAGTGCTAGAGTTCAGGGCGCTAGCGGGAGATATGAGCAGTTCTTC.